This TCR beta chain was sequenced in a study of CD8+CD57+ T cells in acquired aplastic anemia. Overall study findings and caveats: It was found that nearly 30 CD8+ CDR3 sequences were shared between patients and controls.

Patients sequenced had flow cytometry evidence of CD8+CD57+ cell expansion. Diagnosis of severe acquired aplastic anemia applied to all patients. With 0 bases removed from V and 0 bases from J, the gap between germline ends came to 10 bases. CDR3 length: 16 amino acids. Germline CDR1 reads MGHDK; CDR2 reads SYGVNS. In this sample, this clonotype turned up many times. The antigen remains unidentified. TCR beta VDJ and CDR3 profiling used genomic DNA as template. MiXCR, applied by TCRdb to the reads, yields one record per CDR3 protein. Of about 160,000 distinct CDR3 sequences listed, 40% to 60% are singletons.

The sequence derives from a human donor with aplastic anemia. The chain combines TRBV25-1 with TRBJ2-3, with D hard to call. Sequencing used sorted CD4+, CD8+, or CD8+CD57+ T cells (not recorded which) from PBMCs. In nucleotides, the CDR3 is TGTGCCAGCAGTGAATATCTAAGCAGCAGCACAGATACGCAGTATTTT. It specifies CASSEYLSSSTDTQYF.